The next 32 T cell receptor beta chains were all read from a single sample in a study of blood T cell repertoires in COVID-19. Measured with immunoSEQ multiplex PCR; TCRdb has only the in-frame clones, and not every one. The table has fewer than 200,000 clones, roughly 84% seen once. The sequencing sample was made of PBMCs or T cells enriched from blood (not recorded which). The receptors come from a man aged 55-75 years who had recovered from COVID-19.

The gene calls are TRBV7-3 and TRBJ2-5, with 7 bases that match TRBD1. The germline CDR1 and CDR2 sequences are SGHTA and FQGTGA. J lost 4 bases, V lost 5 bases, and 16 bases had no gene match. The CDR3 contains 17 residues. The CDR3 DNA reads TGTGCCAGCAGCCCGAATGTAGGGGGCGCTTCGACAGAGACCCAGTACTTC. It codes for CASSPNVGGASTETQYF. Full variable domain (outside the CDR3, taken from reference TRBV7-3 and TRBJ2-5): GAGVSQTPSNKVTEKGKYVELRCDPISGHTALYWYRQSLGQGPEFLIYFQGTGAADDSGLPNDRFFAVRPEGSVSTLKIQRTERGDSAVYLCASSPNVGGASTETQYFGPGTRLLVL.

The chain links TRBV19 to TRBJ1-5, with 9 bases aligning to TRBD1. Germline CDR1 LNHDA, CDR2 SQIVND (reference sequence). V was pared by 5 bases and J by 5 bases, with 7 bases of the junction left unmatched. The CDR3 has 15 residues. In DNA, the CDR3 is TGTGCCAGTAGTCTTCAGACAGGGGGTTATCAGCCCCAGCATTTT. Translation gives CASSLQTGGYQPQHF.

The chain is built from TRBV7-8 and TRBJ1-5; no definite D call. Trimming took off 0 bases at V and 15 bases at J, with 12 bases between the two ends. CDR1 and CDR2 from the germline V gene are SGHVS and FQNEAQ. CDR3 length: 12 residues. The CDR3 reads CASSLAREVRHF. The CDR3 nucleotides read TGTGCCAGCAGCTTAGCGAGAGAGGTCAGGCATTTT.

The chain carries TRBV7-9 and TRBJ1-4, with 9 positions matching TRBD1. V shed 1 base and J 7 bases; nucleotides not matched to a gene: 7. Germline V gene lookup returns CDR1 SEHNR and CDR2 FQNEAQ (reference sequence). The CDR3 length is 16 residues. Here the CDR3 DNA reads TGTGCCAGCAGCTTAGGGCTACAGGGGGCGAGTGAAAAACTGTTTTTT. Protein product: CASSLGLQGASEKLFF. Using reference TRBV7-9 and TRBJ1-4 for the parts outside the CDR3, the full variable domain is DTGVSQNPRHKITKRGQNVTFRCDPISEHNRLYWYRQTLGQGPEFLTYFQNEAQLEKSRLLSDRFSAERPKGSFSTLEIQRTEQGDSAMYLCASSLGLQGASEKLFFGSGTQLSVL.

V is TRBV7-7 and J is TRBJ2-2, with D possibly TRBD1 on 6 matching bases. Germline V CDR1 and CDR2: SSHAT, FNYEAQ (reference sequence). This CDR3 contains 15 residues. The CDR3 is CASSRTATNTGELFF. In DNA form, the CDR3 reads TGTGCTAGCTCCCGGACAGCGACGAACACCGGGGAGCTGTTTTTT.

The J gene is TRBJ2-7, the V gene TRBV3-1 (or the pseudogene TRBV3-2); D possibly corresponds to TRBD2 (6 bases). The CDR3 length is 13 residues. Between the trimmed V and J ends, which lost 4 bases and 6 bases, there was a span of 13 bases. Germline V CDR1 and CDR2: LGHDT, YNNKEL (reference sequence). As DNA, the CDR3 is TGTGCCAGCAGCCCTTTTGGGCGGGGCGAGCAGTACTTC. It yields the protein CASSPFGRGEQYF.

This clone was observed a single time. The J gene is TRBJ2-7, the V gene TRBV19, with 10 bases matching TRBD1. Germline lookup yields CDR1 LNHDA and CDR2 SQIVND (reference sequence). V trimming: 4 bases; J trimming: 3 bases; junction bases outside the gene matches: 3. The CDR3 sequence is 14 residues long. The CDR3 DNA sequence: TGTGCCAGTAGTACTAGGACAGGGGGCTACGAGCAGTACTTC. Residues: CASSTRTGGYEQYF.

The chain has TRBV5-4 and TRBJ2-1; no clear D gene. Trimming shortened V by 6 bases and J by 0 bases, and 13 bases separated the two germline ends. The germline CDR1 and CDR2 sequences are SGHNT and YYREEE (reference sequence). The length of the CDR3 is 15 residues. In DNA form, the CDR3 reads TGTGCCAGCATGTCCCCCGCTAGCTCCTACAATGAGCAGTTCTTC. Translating it yields CASMSPASSYNEQFF.

This rearrangement joins TRBV4-2 to TRBJ1-1; D is ambiguous. With 1 base removed from V and 1 base from J, the gap between germline ends came to 10 bases. The CDR3 length is 15 residues. Germline CDR1 and CDR2: LGHNA and YNFKEQ. The CDR3 protein is CASSQVNWQNTEAFF. The DNA of the CDR3 is TGTGCCAGCAGCCAAGTAAATTGGCAGAACACTGAAGCTTTCTTT.

The chain has TRBV14 and TRBJ2-1, with 8 bases lining up with TRBD2. The germline V gene has CDR1 SGHDN and CDR2 FVKESK. The CDR3 has 17 amino acids. V gave up 6 bases and J gave up 0 bases; unmatched junction bases: 10. The CDR3 DNA reads as TGTGCCAGCAGTCCCCCAGGACTAGCCAGCTCCTACAATGAGCAGTTCTTC. Translation gives CASSPPGLASSYNEQFF.

V and J are TRBV28 and TRBJ1-2, with 8 nucleotides matching TRBD1. Germline V gene data show CDR1 as MDHEN and CDR2 as SYDVKM. J lost 6 bases, V lost 2 bases, and 8 bases had no gene match. The CDR3 runs to 15 residues. This chain's CDR3 is CASSLTITGGDGYTF. CDR3 in DNA: TGTGCCAGCAGTTTAACAATAACAGGGGGGGATGGCTACACCTTC.

V is TRBV19 and J is TRBJ2-1; 9 bases line up with TRBD1. Trimming took 4 bases from V and 5 from J; bases not matched to a gene: 6. This CDR3 has 15 residues. Germline CDR1 LNHDA, CDR2 SQIVND (reference sequence). CDR3 in DNA: TGTGCCAGTAGTAACCGGGACAGGGCCCACAATGAGCAGTTCTTC. It yields the protein CASSNRDRAHNEQFF.

The chain combines TRBV30 with TRBJ1-6; 10 bases line up with TRBD1. Germline CDR1 is GTSNPN and CDR2 is SVGIG (reference sequence). This CDR3 is built from 15 residues. V was pared by 2 bases and J by 8 bases, with 6 bases of the junction left unmatched. For the CDR3, the DNA is TGTGCCTGGAGTTTCGGGACAGGGGATGATTCACCCCTCCACTTT. This translates into CAWSFGTGDDSPLHF.

J is TRBJ1-2 and V is TRBV29-1; no clear D gene. CDR3 length: 13 amino acids. The V end was cut by 4 bases, the J end by 4 bases, with 13 bases between. Germline V lookup: CDR1 SQVTM, CDR2 ANQGSEA. CDR3 amino acids: CSVGAGLTYGYTF. The CDR3 region has the DNA TGCAGCGTTGGGGCCGGACTGACCTATGGCTACACCTTC.

The rearrangement uses TRBV7-9 and TRBJ2-5; perhaps TRBD1 as D (6 bases). Germline V gene data show CDR1 as SEHNR and CDR2 as FQNEAQ (reference sequence). The length of the CDR3 is 15 residues. Deletions cut 6 bases from V and 2 bases from J, with 16 bases between. CDR3 sequence: CASSRFSDRQETQYF. For the CDR3, the DNA is TGTGCCAGCAGTCGATTTTCGGACAGACAAGAGACCCAGTACTTC. Variable domain in full (rest from reference TRBV7-9 and TRBJ2-5): DTGVSQNPRHKITKRGQNVTFRCDPISEHNRLYWYRQTLGQGPEFLTYFQNEAQLEKSRLLSDRFSAERPKGSFSTLEIQRTEQGDSAMYLCASSRFSDRQETQYFGPGTRLLVL.

The V call is TRBV5-1, the J call TRBJ2-3, with D hard to call. Germline values: CDR1 SGHRS, CDR2 YFSETQ. CDR3 length: 13 amino acids. V was trimmed by 0 bases and J by 6 bases, leaving 8 bases between them. The CDR3 nucleotides read TGCGCCAGCAGCTTGGGAGGTGCGGATACGCAGTATTTT. This translates into CASSLGGADTQYF.

The chain has TRBV7-8 and TRBJ2-6, with 9 nucleotides matching TRBD1. The CDR3 sequence is 22 residues long. The V segment lost 4 bases and the J segment 2 bases; nucleotides outside the gene matches: 21. Germline V gene lookup returns CDR1 SGHVS and CDR2 FQNEAQ. The CDR3: CASSSGTGLVSPFGTGANVLTF. Written as DNA, the CDR3 is TGTGCCAGCAGCTCCGGGACAGGGCTCGTTTCCCCCTTCGGAACTGGGGCCAACGTCCTGACTTTC.

Written as DNA, the CDR3 is TGTGCCAGCAGCGCGGGACAGTATTCACCCCTCCACTTT. This encodes CASSAGQYSPLHF. The chain recombines TRBV9 with TRBJ1-6, with 7 bases lining up with TRBD1. V shed 3 bases, J shed 8 bases, and the junction held 2 bases outside the gene matches. The germline CDR1 and CDR2 sequences are SGDLS and YYNGEE. CDR3 length: 13 residues.

The V gene is TRBV18, the J gene TRBJ2-1; 14 bases agree with TRBD2. The CDR3 consists of 16 residues. Germline CDR1 and CDR2: KGHSH and LQKENI. With 8 bases clipped from V and 1 base from J, the junction kept 4 bases outside the gene matches. The DNA of the CDR3 is TGTGCCAGCACTGGACTAGCGGGAGGATCCTACAATGAGCAGTTCTTC. Its translation is CASTGLAGGSYNEQFF. The complete variable domain, with remaining parts taken from reference TRBV18 and TRBJ2-1, reads NAGVMQNPRHLVRRRGQEARLRCSPMKGHSHVYWYRQLPEEGLKFMVYLQKENIIDESGMPKERFSAEFPKEGPSILRIQQVVRGDSAAYFCASTGLAGGSYNEQFFGPGTRLTVL.

V usage is TRBV10-2 and J usage is TRBJ2-3; TRBD2 aligns across 12 bases. Germline V gene lookup returns CDR1 WSHSY and CDR2 SAAADI. J was trimmed by 8 bases and V by 6 bases; bases with no gene match: 9. The CDR3 is made up of 15 amino acids. The CDR3 sequence is CASSDLAGGLVTQYF. CDR3 bases: TGCGCCAGCAGCGATCTAGCGGGGGGGCTCGTTACGCAGTATTTT.

This clone occurred a few times. The chain combines TRBV7-8 with TRBJ2-7, with TRBD2 identical over 8 bases. Germline V gene sequence: CDR1 SGHVS, CDR2 FQNEAQ. The CDR3 has 15 amino acids. With V trimmed by 3 bases and J by 0 bases, 4 bases remained unmatched. The CDR3 loop is CASSLQGLVSYEQYF. DNA for the CDR3: TGTGCCAGCAGCTTGCAGGGACTAGTCTCCTACGAGCAGTACTTC.

A remark on this clone: An end of the junction differs from the germline gene, which may be a read error. The V call is TRBV12-3 or TRBV12-4, the J call TRBJ1-2; a weak D match, TRBD1 (5 bases). The CDR3 totals 12 residues. The CDR3 DNA is TGTGCCAGCATCTTAGCGGCAGGGTTCCTATCGTTC. Protein product: CASILAAGFLSF.

This clone was recorded a few times. The chain combines TRBV11-2 with TRBJ2-7, with a weak D call TRBD1 (5 bases). Deletions cut 1 base from V and 3 bases from J, with 10 bases between. CDR3 length: 14 residues. In germline, CDR1 is SGHAT, CDR2 FQNNGV. The CDR3 sequence is CASSLVGQLYEQYF. Here the CDR3 DNA reads TGTGCCAGCAGCTTAGTGGGGCAGCTCTACGAGCAGTACTTC. The complete variable domain, with remaining parts taken from reference TRBV11-2 and TRBJ2-7, reads EAGVAQSPRYKIIEKRQSVAFWCNPISGHATLYWYQQILGQGPKLLIQFQNNGVVDDSQLPKDRFSAERLKGVDSTLKIQPAKLEDSAVYLCASSLVGQLYEQYFGPGTRLTVT.

The V gene is TRBV7-6, the J gene TRBJ1-1; 10 bases are a match to TRBD1. Germline CDR1 and CDR2: SGHVS and FNYEAQ. This CDR3 spans 16 amino acids. The junction had 11 bases not matched to a gene; V was cut back by 5 bases and J by 5 bases. The CDR3 DNA reads TGTGCCAGCAGCATGACAGGGGGCATCTTTTTAACTGAAGCTTTCTTT. This encodes CASSMTGGIFLTEAFF.

The chain carries TRBV9 and TRBJ1-1; D might be TRBD1 (5 bases). Trimming took off 4 bases at V and 6 bases at J, with 13 bases between the two ends. Germline assignment: CDR1 SGDLS and CDR2 YYNGEE. The CDR3 has 13 residues. The CDR3 DNA reads as TGTGCCAGCAGCCTCGGGGGTATGCCTGAAGCTTTCTTT. Translated: CASSLGGMPEAFF.

In its sample, this clone was seen once. V usage is TRBV25-1 and J usage is TRBJ1-2, with a weak D call TRBD1 (6 bases). Trimming removed 4 bases from V and 6 bases from J, with 18 bases in between. Germline values: CDR1 MGHDK, CDR2 SYGVNS. The CDR3 is made up of 15 amino acids. The CDR3: CASSGEQGSWNGYTF. The CDR3 nucleotides read TGTGCCAGCAGTGGGGAACAGGGTTCGTGGAATGGCTACACCTTC.

Here the CDR3 reads CASSSGGYGYTF. The CDR3 coding sequence is TGTGCCAGCAGTTCAGGTGGCTATGGCTACACCTTC. The chain links TRBV12-3 or TRBV12-4 to TRBJ1-2; D is undetermined. Trimming stripped 4 bases from V and 4 bases from J, with 7 bases between. The CDR3 sequence is 12 residues long.

V is TRBV6-1 and J is TRBJ2-7; D gene unclear. Germline CDR1 is MNHNS and CDR2 is SASEGT. This CDR3 region has 15 residues. V lost 2 bases, J lost 3 bases, and 14 bases lay in between. The CDR3 is CASSESVAAGYEQYF. CDR3 bases: TGTGCCAGCAGTGAATCAGTGGCGGCCGGCTACGAGCAGTACTTC.

V is TRBV4-1 and J is TRBJ2-5, with TRBD1 as a possible D gene (6 bases). The CDR3 runs to 15 residues. The germline V gene has CDR1 MGHRA and CDR2 YSYEKL. Deletions cut 0 bases from V and 5 bases from J, with 13 bases between. This chain's CDR3 is CASSQDPRGSETQYF. CDR3 nucleotide sequence: TGCGCCAGCAGCCAAGACCCGAGGGGGAGTGAGACCCAGTACTTC.

The table lists this clone with a count of one. The CDR3 region has the DNA TGTGCCAGCAGCTTAGGGCCAGGGGGTGGTCCCGGGGAGCTGTTTTTT. Its protein is CASSLGPGGGPGELFF. The chain joins TRBV11-2 to TRBJ2-2; 7 bases are shared with TRBD1. This CDR3 region has 16 residues. CDR1 SGHAT and CDR2 FQNNGV come from the germline V gene. V shed 1 base and J 6 bases; nucleotides not matched to a gene: 8.

This clone was detected once. The chain recombines TRBV7-9 with TRBJ2-1; possible D gene TRBD1, 6 bases. The CDR3 has 12 residues. The germline CDR1 and CDR2 sequences are SEHNR and FQNEAQ (reference sequence). The germline V and J ends were trimmed by 4 bases and 8 bases, with 9 bases remaining between them. CDR3 sequence reads: CASSWDIDEQFF. The CDR3 bases are TGTGCCAGCAGCTGGGACATCGATGAGCAGTTCTTC.

The chain joins TRBV27 to TRBJ2-3, with 7 bases aligning to TRBD1. This CDR3 has 14 amino acids. With V trimmed by 5 bases and J by 0 bases, 2 bases remained unmatched. Germline assignment: CDR1 MNHEY and CDR2 SMNVEV (reference sequence). CDR3 amino acids: CASSQDRSTDTQYF. CDR3 DNA: TGTGCCAGCAGTCAGGACAGGAGCACAGATACGCAGTATTTT.